These 8 T cell receptor beta chains were sequenced from one sample in a study of cytomegalovirus exposure and HLA in healthy donors. The PCR employed 60 Vbeta primers together with 13 Jbeta primers. The method was immunoSEQ multiplex PCR; TCRdb's version includes in-frame clones alone and lacks a portion of them. Here the sample table reports 100,000 to 150,000 clones. Sample: PBMCs. The receptors derive from a man in his late teens or twenties in good health and CMV-seronegative.

This rearrangement joins TRBV2 to TRBJ2-1; D not resolved. The CDR3 totals 14 residues. The V end was cut by 7 bases, the J end by 4 bases, with 14 bases between. CDR1 is SNHLY and CDR2 is FYNNEI in the germline V gene. The CDR3 region has the DNA TGTGCCAGCATCGATCCGTCGGAGTACAATGAGCAGTTCTTC. Translated: CASIDPSEYNEQFF.

The V call is TRBV18, the J call TRBJ2-5; D is perhaps TRBD1 (5 bases). CDR3 size: 16 residues. V dropped 8 bases and J dropped 4 bases, with 23 bases sitting between them. CDR1 KGHSH and CDR2 LQKENI come from the germline V gene. Written as DNA, the CDR3 is TGTGCCAGCACCGAGGCCGTTGGGGCCCTCAGAGAGACCCAGTACTTC. This sequence encodes CASTEAVGALRETQYF.

The rearrangement joins TRBV30 to TRBJ1-4; 9 positions agree with TRBD1. Germline V gives CDR1 GTSNPN, CDR2 SVGIG (reference sequence). The V and J ends lost 3 bases and 8 bases, in that order; junction bases with no gene match: 4. The CDR3 spans 13 residues. DNA for the CDR3: TGTGCCTGGAGAGGACAGGGGATAGAAAAACTGTTTTTT. It yields the protein CAWRGQGIEKLFF.

This sequence joins TRBV27 and TRBJ1-5; 10 nucleotides align to TRBD1. Germline V gene data show CDR1 as MNHEY and CDR2 as SMNVEV (reference sequence). V dropped 5 bases and J dropped 5; count of bases not matched to a gene: 9. This CDR3 spans 16 amino acids. The CDR3 DNA sequence: TGTGCCAGCAGTGCTTCGACAGGGGGCTGGCATCAGCCCCAGCATTTT. Residues: CASSASTGGWHQPQHF.

The chain is built from TRBV27 and TRBJ2-5; no clear D gene. The CDR3 has 15 residues. Per the germline V gene, CDR1 is MNHEY and CDR2 is SMNVEV (reference sequence). V was clipped by 5 bases and J by 1 base, with 14 bases between them. CDR3 in amino acids: CASSHRPGPQETQYF. The CDR3 bases are TGTGCCAGCAGTCATAGACCGGGTCCCCAAGAGACCCAGTACTTC.

The V gene is TRBV12-5, the J gene TRBJ2-7, with 7 positions matching TRBD1. Germline V gene lookup returns CDR1 LGHNT and CDR2 FRNRAP. This CDR3 has 13 residues. Trimming cost V 2 bases and J 3 bases; bases outside gene matches: 1. The CDR3 loop reads CASGLRDSYEQYF. In nucleotides, the CDR3 is TGTGCTAGTGGTTTGCGGGACAGCTACGAGCAGTACTTC.

The chain recombines TRBV6-4 with TRBJ2-3, with TRBD1 matching over 10 bases. Germline assignment: CDR1 MRHNA and CDR2 SNTAGT. V was clipped by 6 bases and J by 2 bases; unmatched bases: 5. The CDR3 consists of 15 residues. Written as DNA, the CDR3 is TGTGCCAGCAGCCCAGGGACAGGGGACACAGATACGCAGTATTTT. It codes for CASSPGTGDTDTQYF.

V usage is TRBV25-1 and J usage is TRBJ1-1; D is unclear. Trimming cost V 6 bases and J 4 bases, with 9 bases left between them. CDR1 is MGHDK, CDR2 SYGVNS, per germline. The CDR3 spans 12 residues. In DNA form, the CDR3 reads TGTGCCAGCAGCGGTGGGAGCACTGAAGCTTTCTTT. Protein product: CASSGGSTEAFF.